Shown below are 28 T cell receptor beta chains from a single sample sequenced in a study of CD8 T cells in ankylosing spondylitis. Which antigens these TCRs recognize remains unknown. From the 5' RACE reads, TCRdb called clonotypes with MiXCR, one entry per CDR3 protein. The sample has some 840,000 distinct CDR3 sequences; about an eighth are singletons. General observations from the study: Blood from ankylosing spondylitis patients appeared to carry a characteristic roughly eight-variant TCR beta motif.

The sequenced sample consisted of blood, either unsorted or a sorted T cell fraction (not recorded which). Receptors originate from a male donor with ankylosing spondylitis.

This clonotype was seen only a few times. The J gene is TRBJ2-7, the V gene TRBV20-1; D not certain. Per germline, CDR1 DFQATT and CDR2 SNEGSKA (reference sequence). The CDR3 runs 13 residues. V lost 6 bases to trimming and J lost 0 bases, with 12 bases between them. The CDR3 spells CSAVLTYSYEQYF. The DNA of the CDR3 is TGCAGTGCCGTCCTCACTTACTCCTACGAGCAGTACTTC.

The rearrangement links TRBV19 to TRBJ2-2; perhaps TRBD1 as D (7 bases). V shed 6 bases and J shed 6 bases, with 17 bases lying between them. Germline V gene data show CDR1 as LNHDA and CDR2 as SQIVND (reference sequence). The CDR3 sequence is 15 residues long. The CDR3 DNA reads as TGTGCCAGTAGCCACATGACAGGGAGGCCCGGGGAGCTGTTTTTT. This translates into CASSHMTGRPGELFF.

This clonotype turned up a few times. The chain employs TRBV2 and TRBJ2-5, with 11 bases identical to TRBD2. The V and J ends lost 4 bases and 5 bases, in that order; junction bases with no gene match: 6. Germline loops: CDR1 SNHLY, CDR2 FYNNEI. The CDR3 loop spans 15 amino acids. This CDR3 is CASSGGSGRAETQYF. The CDR3 nucleotides are TGTGCCAGCAGTGGAGGTAGCGGGAGGGCTGAGACCCAGTACTTC.

On this clonotype: Given the absence of the conserved phenylalanine or tryptophan at the CDR3 end, a read error is likely. J is TRBJ2-1 and V is TRBV5-1; D remains ambiguous. This CDR3 contains 13 residues. CDR1 SGHRS and CDR2 YFSETQ come from the germline V gene. V was clipped by 0 bases and J by 6 bases, with 7 bases between them. The CDR3 spells CASSLVAGNEQFI. CDR3 sequence (DNA): TGCGCCAGCAGCTTGGTGGCCGGCAATGAGCAGTTCATC.

This clonotype was detected ten times or more. V is TRBV20-1 and J is TRBJ1-5, with 9 bases matching TRBD1. With V trimmed by 3 bases and J by 1 base, 4 bases remained unmatched. This CDR3 has 15 residues. CDR1 and CDR2 (germline): DFQATT, SNEGSKA (reference sequence). This CDR3 reads CSASTGGGSNQPQHF. CDR3 DNA: TGCAGTGCTAGCACAGGGGGCGGAAGCAATCAGCCCCAGCATTTT.

This clonotype was seen a few times. In DNA, the CDR3 is TGCAGCTCGTGGGGGCGGGCATATTCCTACAATGAGCAGTTCTTC. Translated, it gives CSSWGRAYSYNEQFF. J is TRBJ2-1 and V is TRBV20-1, with a weak D call TRBD1 (6 bases). There are 15 residues in the CDR3. The germline V gene encodes CDR1 DFQATT and CDR2 SNEGSKA (reference sequence).

Many counts were recorded for this clonotype. The chain joins TRBV29-1 to TRBJ2-2, with no clear D. V was trimmed by 7 bases and J by 6 bases, leaving 9 bases between them. This CDR3 contains 11 residues. Germline V gives CDR1 SQVTM, CDR2 ANQGSEA. This CDR3 reads CSATNPGELFF. The CDR3 nucleotides are TGCAGCGCTACAAACCCCGGGGAGCTGTTTTTT.

This clonotype was counted only a few times. The V gene is TRBV20-1, the J gene TRBJ2-2; D unclear. The germline CDR1 and CDR2 sequences are DFQATT and SNEGSKA (reference sequence). Trimming pared 2 bases from V and 8 bases from J, leaving 3 bases between. The CDR3 contains 10 residues. CDR3 DNA sequence: TGCAGTGCTAGATATGGGGAGCTGTTTTTT. It translates to CSARYGELFF.

The chain uses TRBV24-1 and TRBJ2-1; TRBD2 aligns across 13 bases. This CDR3 is 17 amino acids long. Germline V gene sequence: CDR1 KGHDR, CDR2 SFDVKD. J gave up 4 bases and V 4 bases, and 6 bases lay outside the gene matches. The DNA of the CDR3 is TGTGCCACCAGTGACCTAGGGACTAGCGGGAAATACAATGAGCAGTTCTTC. This translates into CATSDLGTSGKYNEQFF.

The chain employs TRBV10-3 and TRBJ2-5; possibly TRBD1 for D (5 bases). Trimming took 5 bases from V and 0 from J, leaving 13 bases between them. The germline gives CDR1 ENHRY, CDR2 SYGVKD. The CDR3 contains 15 residues. The chain's CDR3 is CAISKGQLYQETQYF. The CDR3 DNA sequence: TGTGCCATCAGTAAGGGGCAACTCTACCAAGAGACCCAGTACTTC.

The chain recombines TRBV20-1 with TRBJ1-2; perhaps TRBD1 as D (5 bases). The CDR3 contains 14 residues. The V end was cut by 7 bases, the J end by 1 base, with 16 bases between. CDR1 is DFQATT and CDR2 is SNEGSKA in the germline V gene (reference sequence). For the CDR3, the DNA is TGCAGTGTTTACCGGGACTTCCATAACTATGGCTACACCTTC. Protein sequence: CSVYRDFHNYGYTF.

The chain couples TRBV11-2 to TRBJ2-7, with 9 nucleotides matching TRBD1. Looked up from germline, CDR1 is SGHAT and CDR2 is FQNNGV. V lost 6 bases to trimming and J lost 5 bases; unmatched junction nucleotides: 11. The CDR3 consists of 15 residues. The CDR3 protein is CASRQAGTGIHEQYF. The CDR3 DNA is TGTGCCAGCAGACAGGCTGGGACAGGGATCCACGAGCAGTACTTC.

The V call is TRBV25-1, the J call TRBJ1-1, with D tentatively TRBD1 (5 bases). The CDR3 is made up of 16 amino acids. CDR1 and CDR2 (germline): MGHDK, SYGVNS. V dropped 3 bases and J dropped 4 bases, with 18 bases sitting between them. Written as DNA, the CDR3 is TGTGCCAGCAGTGATATCCAGGCAGGGAGCATCACTGAAGCTTTCTTT. The encoded protein is CASSDIQAGSITEAFF.

This chain joins TRBV2 and TRBJ1-5; tentatively, D is TRBD1 (6 bases). This CDR3 has 13 amino acids. Trimming pared 6 bases from V and 8 bases from J, leaving 14 bases between. The germline V gene encodes CDR1 SNHLY and CDR2 FYNNEI. The CDR3 region is CASRRQVTEPQHF. The CDR3 DNA reads as TGTGCCAGCAGGAGACAGGTTACCGAGCCCCAGCATTTT.

This clonotype was seen repeatedly, ten times or more. The V and J genes are TRBV29-1 and TRBJ2-1; TRBD2 aligns across 12 bases. This CDR3 is built from 14 residues. V shed 4 bases and J 7 bases; nucleotides not matched to a gene: 5. The germline V gene has CDR1 SQVTM and CDR2 ANQGSEA. The CDR3 bases are TGCAGCGTTGGAAGGACTAGCGGGACTAATGAGCAGTTCTTC. Translation gives CSVGRTSGTNEQFF.

This clonotype was detected ten times or more. The chain uses TRBV5-1 and TRBJ1-2; D uncertain. Between the trimmed V and J ends, which lost 5 bases and 0 bases, there was a span of 8 bases. Germline V CDR1 and CDR2: SGHRS, YFSETQ. This CDR3 is 13 amino acids long. In DNA, the CDR3 is TGCGCCAGCAGTTCGGCACCTAACTATGGCTACACCTTC. It specifies CASSSAPNYGYTF. Full variable domain (remainder filled in from reference TRBV5-1 and TRBJ1-2): KAGVTQTPRYLIKTRGQQVTLSCSPISGHRSVSWYQQTPGQGLQFLFEYFSETQRNKGNFPGRFSGRQFSNSRSEMNVSTLELGDSALYLCASSSAPNYGYTFGSGTRLTVV.

This clonotype showed up just a few times. The genes are TRBV4-2 and TRBJ1-3, with no clear D. CDR3 length equals 14 residues. CDR1 is LGHNA and CDR2 is YNFKEQ in the germline V gene. Between the trimmed V and J ends, which lost 4 bases and 3 bases, there was a span of 10 bases. CDR3 DNA: TGTGCCAGCAGCCTCTCCGAATTTGGAAACACCATATATTTT. Amino acids: CASSLSEFGNTIYF.

This rearrangement joins TRBV2 to TRBJ2-3; 8 positions agree with TRBD2. This CDR3 contains 16 residues. Germline CDR1 reads SNHLY; CDR2 reads FYNNEI. J lost 1 base, V lost 5 bases, and 8 bases had no gene match. Written as DNA, the CDR3 is TGTGCCAGCAGTCCGACCGGGGGGGCGCGCACAGATACGCAGTATTTT. Amino acid sequence: CASSPTGGARTDTQYF.

This rearrangement joins TRBV7-9 to TRBJ1-3; possibly TRBD1 for D (6 bases). V dropped 5 bases and J dropped 0 bases, with 11 bases sitting between them. CDR1 and CDR2 from the germline V gene are SEHNR and FQNEAQ (reference sequence). The length of the CDR3 is 15 residues. The CDR3 DNA is TGTGCCAGCAGCCAGAGGGGGGACTCTGGAAACACCATATATTTT. Its protein is CASSQRGDSGNTIYF. Using reference TRBV7-9 and TRBJ1-3 for the parts outside the CDR3, the full variable domain is DTGVSQNPRHKITKRGQNVTFRCDPISEHNRLYWYRQTLGQGPEFLTYFQNEAQLEKSRLLSDRFSAERPKGSFSTLEIQRTEQGDSAMYLCASSQRGDSGNTIYFGEGSWLTVV.

The genes are TRBV24-1 and TRBJ2-2, with TRBD2 matching 10 bases. Germline V CDR1 and CDR2: KGHDR, SFDVKD. J was trimmed by 0 bases and V by 4 bases; bases with no gene match: 4. The CDR3 covers 17 residues. CDR3 nucleotides: TGTGCCACCAGTGACCTAACTAGCGGGACGAACACCGGGGAGCTGTTTTTT. Protein sequence: CATSDLTSGTNTGELFF.

The chain has TRBV5-1 and TRBJ2-7; TRBD1 matches at 7 bases. Germline V lookup: CDR1 SGHRS, CDR2 YFSETQ. The J segment lost 1 base and the V segment lost 5 bases, leaving 6 bases of the junction unmatched. The CDR3 runs 14 residues. CDR3 amino acids: CASRRSGQSYEQYF. CDR3 coding DNA: TGCGCCAGCAGAAGATCGGGACAGTCCTACGAGCAGTACTTC.

The CDR3 DNA reads as TGCAGTGCTAGAGAGTCTAGCACCGGGAAGGACAATGAGCAGTTCTTC. Translation gives CSARESSTGKDNEQFF. The V gene is TRBV20-1, the J gene TRBJ2-1, with D maybe TRBD2 (5 bases). The CDR3 extends over 16 amino acids. Per germline, CDR1 DFQATT and CDR2 SNEGSKA (reference sequence). The V and J ends lost 0 bases and 5 bases respectively, with 17 bases between them.

CDR3 DNA sequence: TGTGCCAGCAGCTTTAGAGGAGGGGGGGAGTCCTACGAGCAGTACTTC. This translates into CASSFRGGGESYEQYF. V gene TRBV7-2 combines with J gene TRBJ2-7; D may be TRBD2 (7 bases). This CDR3 has 16 amino acids. The germline V and J ends were trimmed by 3 bases and 1 base, with 16 bases remaining between them. CDR1 is SGHTA, CDR2 FQGNSA, per germline.

The chain links TRBV7-2 to TRBJ2-1; the match to TRBD2 covers 7 bases. The CDR3 covers 16 residues. CDR1 and CDR2 from the germline V gene are SGHTA and FQGNSA. Trimming at V came to 6 bases and at J to 0 bases, leaving 8 bases not matched to a gene. Here the CDR3 reads CASSTFGGSSYNEQFF. Written as DNA, the CDR3 is TGTGCCAGCAGTACCTTTGGCGGGAGCTCCTACAATGAGCAGTTCTTC.

The sample holds many counts of this clonotype. The chain is built from TRBV5-1 and TRBJ1-2; D unresolved. Germline lookup yields CDR1 SGHRS and CDR2 YFSETQ. The CDR3 is 13 residues long. The V end lost 0 bases, the J end lost 0 bases, and 3 bases lay between the germline ends. The CDR3 DNA is TGCGCCAGCAGCTTGGACCCTAACTATGGCTACACCTTC. It yields the protein CASSLDPNYGYTF. Looking up the rest from reference TRBV5-1 and TRBJ1-2 gives the full variable domain: KAGVTQTPRYLIKTRGQQVTLSCSPISGHRSVSWYQQTPGQGLQFLFEYFSETQRNKGNFPGRFSGRQFSNSRSEMNVSTLELGDSALYLCASSLDPNYGYTFGSGTRLTVV.

The CDR3 region has the DNA TGCGCCAGCAGCTCGACTATTACCCACAATGAGCAGTTCTTC. Its translation: CASSSTITHNEQFF. The chain has TRBV5-1 and TRBJ2-1; a possible D gene is TRBD2 (5 bases). Germline V gives CDR1 SGHRS, CDR2 YFSETQ. The CDR3 length is 14 residues. V was clipped by 3 bases and J by 5 bases, with 12 bases between them.

The chain recombines TRBV20-1 with TRBJ2-7; 9 bases are shared with TRBD1. The CDR3 has 13 residues. Trimming cost V 4 bases and J 2 bases; bases outside gene matches: 3. Germline loops: CDR1 DFQATT, CDR2 SNEGSKA (reference sequence). The CDR3 is CSAMRDRAYEQYF. CDR3 nucleotide sequence: TGCAGTGCTATGAGGGACAGGGCCTACGAGCAGTACTTC.

This clonotype has at least ten counts. This chain's CDR3 is CSADRLGADTQYF. The CDR3 region has the DNA TGCAGTGCTGATAGACTAGGGGCAGATACGCAGTATTTT. The chain employs TRBV20-1 and TRBJ2-3, with D maybe TRBD2 (6 bases). The V gene lost 5 bases and the J gene lost 4 bases, with 13 bases spanning the gap. The length of the CDR3 is 13 residues. Per germline, CDR1 DFQATT and CDR2 SNEGSKA (reference sequence).